The sequence of this T cell receptor beta chain was determined in a study of T cells after yellow fever vaccination (dated by TCRdb to between 2019 and 2020). Notes on the research overall: The SMART-Seq v4 Ultra Low Input RNA kit was used to prepare libraries from fractions with low cell numbers. To follow T-cell clones before and after primary and booster YFV17D yellow fever vaccination, bulk TCR alpha and beta repertoires were sequenced over time. Two healthy male donors, one aged 18 to 30 and one aged 30 to 40 years, made up the cohort. Blood samples were taken at several timepoints before and after primary and secondary immunization, and bulk PBMC replicates and cell subsets were isolated.

Synthesis of TCR cDNA relied on 5'RACE template switching, a step that introduced a universal primer site along with unique molecular identifiers. Priming for cDNA synthesis came from both the TCR alpha and TCR beta constant segments. Libraries were amplified in two PCR steps, with sample barcodes and sequencing adapters added in the second step. Sequencing of the libraries was done on either Illumina HiSeq 2500 (2x100 bp) or NovaSeq (2x150 bp). For the original study's pipeline: Reads were demultiplexed and collapsed into UMI consensus sequences with MIGEC, and V(D)J alignment was performed with MiXCR. Vaccine-responding clonotypes were identified with edgeR using replicate PBMC samples, with FDR below 0.01 and a log2 fold change above 5 up to day 15 being required. Each bulk clonotype received a CD4 or CD8 identity based on whether the sequenced CD4 or CD8 repertoire contained that clonotype at higher abundance. TCRdb redid the processing of the public reads, applying fastp at Q25 and MiXCR, and retained in-frame beta chains. Duplicate CDR3 protein sequences are folded into a single record with the most common DNA and genes. Clone size and V and J calls follow TCRdb, not the original study. This sample lists about 150,000 distinct CDR3 sequences; approximately 6.6% were detected once. The ten largest make up approximately 0.61% of the sample.

Beyond this particular receptor, the publication reports: A small fraction of clonotypes showed up in both the CD4 and CD8 compartments, probably as a result of convergent recombination. Computational filtering was needed because FACS-sorted repertoires could contain abundant contaminating clonotypes from the bulk population. Compared with the primary T-cell response, the secondary T-cell response was weaker but faster, peaking on day 5 rather than day 15. Because the study included only two donors, the extent to which the findings can be generalized is limited. Most clones expanded after primary vaccination (almost 97% of CD4 and roughly 90% of CD8) were re-detected after the booster, suggesting that broad memory maintenance occurred.

Reading the label with the study, this specimen's treatment or condition is: live attenuated yellow fever vaccine strain. A standard Ficoll-Paque protocol was used to isolate PBMCs from peripheral blood. Dynabeads CD4 and CD8 positive selection kits were used to isolate the CD4 and CD8 T-cell fractions. RNA was extracted with TriZol from bulk PBMCs, CD4 and CD8 fractions, and dextramer-positive and dextramer-negative fractions. This clonotype showed up many times. The specificity of this receptor is unknown. No base-level quality is on record; no much larger clone is a single base apart. The origin of this receptor is a man aged 25 to 45 who received the YFV17D yellow fever vaccine. The material sequenced was CD4+ T cells sorted from PBMCs, taken 10 days after the yellow fever booster vaccination.

The nucleotide sequence reads TGTGCCAGCAGTGTTGTGGGACAAGAGGAGCAGTTCTTC. It encodes CASSVVGQEEQFF. The sequence is built from TRBV6-4 and TRBJ2-1; tentative D gene TRBD1, with 6 bases matching. V is cut by 4 bases and J by 10 bases, and the space between the germline ends is 14 bases. For CDR1 and CDR2, the germline V gene lists MRHNA and SNTAGT. The CDR3 numbers 13 residues from cysteine through phenylalanine. Just the 39-base CDR3 DNA is kept, in frame starting at base 1.